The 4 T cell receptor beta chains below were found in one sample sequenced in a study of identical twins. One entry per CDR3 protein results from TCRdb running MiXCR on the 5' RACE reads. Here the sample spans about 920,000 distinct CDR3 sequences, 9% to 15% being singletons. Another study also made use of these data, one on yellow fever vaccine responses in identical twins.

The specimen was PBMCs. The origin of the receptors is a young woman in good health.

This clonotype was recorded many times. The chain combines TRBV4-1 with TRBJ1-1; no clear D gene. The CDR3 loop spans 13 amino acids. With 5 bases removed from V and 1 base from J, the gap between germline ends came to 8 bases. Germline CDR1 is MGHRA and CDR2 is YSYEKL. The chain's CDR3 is CASSIPGNTEAFF. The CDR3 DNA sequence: TGCGCCAGCAGCATTCCGGGGAACACTGAAGCTTTCTTT.

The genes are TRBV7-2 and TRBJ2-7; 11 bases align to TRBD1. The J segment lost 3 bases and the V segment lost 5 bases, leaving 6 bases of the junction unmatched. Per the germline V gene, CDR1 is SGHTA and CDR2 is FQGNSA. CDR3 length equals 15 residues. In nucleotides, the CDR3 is TGTGCCAGCAGCGTAGGACAGGGGGCGGTCTACGAGCAGTACTTC. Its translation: CASSVGQGAVYEQYF.

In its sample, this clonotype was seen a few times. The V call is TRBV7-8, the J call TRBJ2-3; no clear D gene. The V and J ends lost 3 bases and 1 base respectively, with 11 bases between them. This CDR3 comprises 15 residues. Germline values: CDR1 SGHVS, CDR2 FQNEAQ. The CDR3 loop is CASSLDAAGTDTQYF. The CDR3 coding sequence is TGTGCCAGCAGCTTGGACGCCGCCGGCACAGATACGCAGTATTTT.

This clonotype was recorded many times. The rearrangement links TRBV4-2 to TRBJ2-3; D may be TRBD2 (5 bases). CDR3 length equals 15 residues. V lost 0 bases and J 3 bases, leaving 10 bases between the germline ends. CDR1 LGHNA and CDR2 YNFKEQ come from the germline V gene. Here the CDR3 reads CASSQDMGSTDTQYF. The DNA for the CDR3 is TGTGCCAGCAGCCAAGATATGGGGAGTACAGATACGCAGTATTTT.